This T cell receptor (beta chain) was found in a study of T cell responses to AZD1222 COVID-19 vaccine. Sequencing was performed with immunoSEQ multiplex PCR; in TCRdb, only in-frame clones are kept and a portion is missing. Of about 150,000 clones listed, roughly 90% are singletons. Germline V gene data show CDR1 as LGHNA and CDR2 as YNFKEQ. V was pared by 0 bases and J by 1 base, with 8 bases between. The CDR3 is made up of 15 amino acids. Only one count was recorded for this clone. The input for sequencing was peripheral blood, taken on day 0 of MenACWY control vaccination. The clonotype was recovered from an adult in good health. V and J are TRBV4-2 and TRBJ2-3, with D unresolved. CDR3 sequence reads: CASSQELLGTDTQYF. DNA of the CDR3: TGTGCCAGCAGCCAAGAACTGTTAGGCACAGATACGCAGTATTTT.